This T cell receptor (beta chain) was obtained from a study of OX40 agonist ivuxolimab in advanced cancers. Whole-study context: Partial responses occurred in Three dose-escalation patients, one with hepatocellular carcinoma and two with cutaneous melanoma. Study-wide results and caveats: The antigens recognized by the expanded peripheral T cells, that is their antigen specificity, were not determined. The study observed clonal expansion of CD4+ and CD8+ blood T cells by week 6 at 0.1 to 3.0 mg/kg. In general, CD8+ T cells held more expanded clones than CD4+ did, on average.

In regard to this clone: Its specificity is unknown.

Clones were sequenced by immunoSEQ multiplex PCR, and TCRdb holds only the in-frame ones, with some missing. Of more than 55,000 clones in the sample, over 75% were seen once. The starting material was CD4+ or CD8+ T cells sorted from blood, obtained in a trial of the OX40 agonist ivuxolimab. This clonotype originated in an adult with an advanced solid tumor such as melanoma, head and neck, liver or kidney cancer.

This CDR3 reads CASSSRGGPRFF. In DNA form, the CDR3 reads TGCGCCAGCAGCAGTCGCGGAGGCCCCCGATTCTTC. This chain joins TRBV4-3 and TRBJ2-1, with D perhaps matching TRBD2 (5 bases). With 5 bases removed from V and 16 bases from J, the gap between germline ends came to 18 bases. The CDR3 loop spans 12 amino acids. Germline values: CDR1 LGHNA, CDR2 YSLEER.